The rows below give T cell receptor beta chains drawn from one sample of a study of blood T cell repertoires in COVID-19. The data were produced by immunoSEQ multiplex PCR, yet TCRdb's version contains in-frame clones alone and is incomplete. Here the sample spans around 32,000 clones, 86% being singletons. The specimen was peripheral blood. The receptors originated from a woman older than 75 with active or convalescent COVID-19. The CDR3 runs from the conserved cysteine through the conserved F or W. The D gene is left open where the match is weak. The size entry is marked missing in some rows and otherwise reads once, few, many or a size class.

cdr3_length | j_call | d_call | v_call | clone_size | cdr3_nt | cdr3_aa
12 | TRBJ2-7 | - | TRBV6-5 | - | TGTGCCAGCAGCCGGGAACCCTACGAGCAGTACTTC | CASSREPYEQYF
14 | TRBJ2-1 | - | TRBV18 | - | TGTGCCAGCTCACCACCCACTAGCTACAATGAGCAGTTCTTC | CASSPPTSYNEQFF
14 | TRBJ1-2 | - | TRBV6-1 | - | TGTGCCAGCAGTGAGGCAGGGGCCCACTATGGCTACACCTTC | CASSEAGAHYGYTF
15 | TRBJ1-2 | TRBD1 | TRBV9 | once | TGTGCCAGCAGCTTAGAGGACAGGGGGACCGGAGGCTACACCTTC | CASSLEDRGTGGYTF
15 | TRBJ2-3 | - | TRBV28 | - | TGTGCCAGCAGTTCTGGGGCTAGCGGCACAGATACGCAGTATTTT | CASSSGASGTDTQYF
13 | TRBJ1-1 | - | TRBV19 | - | TGTGCCAGTAGTCACCAGGGAAACACTGAAGCTTTCTTT | CASSHQGNTEAFF
14 | TRBJ2-5 | TRBD2 | TRBV7-8 | - | TGTGCCAGCAGCCTAGCGGGAGGGCAAAAGACCCAGTACTTC | CASSLAGGQKTQYF
12 | TRBJ1-1 | - | TRBV29-1 | - | TGCAGCGTGGCCGACAGCCCTGGTAGAGCTTTCTTT | CSVADSPGRAFF
16 | TRBJ2-1 | TRBD1 | TRBV6-5 | - | TGTGCCAGCAGTTACTCTAGACAGGGATCCTACAATGAGCAGTTCTTC | CASSYSRQGSYNEQFF
16 | TRBJ2-4 | - | TRBV2 | - | TGTGCCAGCAGTGACTTTTCTTGGCTAGATGGAAACATTCAGTACTTC | CASSDFSWLDGNIQYF
13 | TRBJ2-7 | - | TRBV18 | - | TGTGCCAGCTCCATATCCAGTTCCTACGAGCAGTACTTC | CASSISSSYEQYF
16 | TRBJ2-2 | - | TRBV28 | - | TGTGCCAGCGAGTGGGTTGGACAGACGAACACCGGGGAGCTGTTTTTT | CASEWVGQTNTGELFF
15 | TRBJ2-7 | TRBD2 | TRBV10-3 | - | TGTGCCACCCTTCGGACTAGCGGGAGTGGTTACGAGCAGTACTTC | CATLRTSGSGYEQYF
13 | TRBJ2-2 | - | TRBV29-1 | - | TGCAGCGTTGTTTACATAAACACCGGGGAGCTGTTTTTT | CSVVYINTGELFF
17 | TRBJ2-6 | - | TRBV9 | - | TGTGCCAGCAGCGTAGCAGGGGTCACGACCGGGGCCAACGTCCTGACTTTC | CASSVAGVTTGANVLTF
17 | TRBJ2-1 | - | TRBV5-1 | - | TGCGCCAGCAGCTTGGGTAGCGGCACCGACTCCTACAATGAGCAGTTCTTC | CASSLGSGTDSYNEQFF
16 | TRBJ2-5 | TRBD1 | TRBV28 | - | TGTGCCAGCAGCGATACAGGGGATCGGCCCCAAGAGACCCAGTACTTC | CASSDTGDRPQETQYF
18 | TRBJ2-7 | TRBD1 | TRBV6-1 | - | TGTGCCAGCAGTGAAGAAAAGGGACAGGGCCCGAGCTCCTACGAGCAGTACTTC | CASSEEKGQGPSSYEQYF
15 | TRBJ2-5 | TRBD2 | TRBV5-6 | - | TGTGCCAGCAGCCTACGACTAGCGGGAGGCGAGACCCAGTACTTC | CASSLRLAGGETQYF
15 | TRBJ2-1 | TRBD2 | TRBV18 | - | TGTGCCAGCTCAGCGGGACTAGAGTGGCACAATGAGCAGTTCTTC | CASSAGLEWHNEQFF
13 | TRBJ2-5 | - | TRBV10-3 | - | TGTGCCATCAGTGAGAGCGGTTTAGAGACCCAGTACTTC | CAISESGLETQYF
15 | TRBJ2-1 | - | TRBV6-2/TRBV6-3 | - | TGTGCCAGCAGTCGGGGAGAACTAATGGGGAATGAGCAGTTCTTC | CASSRGELMGNEQFF
15 | TRBJ2-2 | TRBD1 | TRBV5-1 | - | TGCGCCAGCAGCCCCCGGGACAGGGTGTTCGGGGAGCTGTTTTTT | CASSPRDRVFGELFF
14 | TRBJ2-1 | - | TRBV7-2 | - | TGTGCCAGCAGCGCTCGACTAGTCTTGGGTGAGCAGTTCTTC | CASSARLVLGEQFF